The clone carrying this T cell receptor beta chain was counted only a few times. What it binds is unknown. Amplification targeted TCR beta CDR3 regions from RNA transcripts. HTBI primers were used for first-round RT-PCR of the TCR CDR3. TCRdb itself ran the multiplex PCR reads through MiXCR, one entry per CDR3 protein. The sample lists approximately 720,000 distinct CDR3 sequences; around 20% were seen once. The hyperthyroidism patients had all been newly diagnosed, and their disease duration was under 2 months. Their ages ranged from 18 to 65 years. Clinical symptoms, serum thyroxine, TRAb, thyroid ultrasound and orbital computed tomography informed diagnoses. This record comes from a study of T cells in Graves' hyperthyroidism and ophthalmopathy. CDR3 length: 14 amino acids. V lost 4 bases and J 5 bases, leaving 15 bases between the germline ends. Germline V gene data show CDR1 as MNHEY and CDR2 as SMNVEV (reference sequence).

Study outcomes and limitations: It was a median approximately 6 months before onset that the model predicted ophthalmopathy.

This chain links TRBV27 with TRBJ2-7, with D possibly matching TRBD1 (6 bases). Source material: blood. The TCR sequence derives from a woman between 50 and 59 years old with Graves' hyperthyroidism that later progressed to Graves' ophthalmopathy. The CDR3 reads CASSSILNRDEQYF. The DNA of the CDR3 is TGTGCCAGCAGTTCGATATTAAACAGGGACGAGCAGTACTTC.